What follows is one TCR beta chain and its context. The treatment denotes: around 19 received Ad26.COV2.S at low or high dose, single or two shots; about 5 received placebo; per-sample allocation not given. Sample collection was performed on day 63 after the first vaccine or placebo injection. The CDR3 extends over 15 amino acids. The germline V gene has CDR1 SGDLS and CDR2 YYNGEE. V lost 0 bases, J lost 8 bases, and 14 bases lay in between. This sample stems from a study of Ad26.COV2.S vaccination and SARS-CoV-2 variants. Turning to the study itself: A participant enrolled in the COV1001 Ad26.COV2.S trial arm provided the sample.

Using immunoSEQ multiplex PCR, the repertoire was profiled, and TCRdb retains in-frame clones only, with some absent. The sample records fewer than 500,000 clones, 90% being singletons. The chain couples TRBV9 to TRBJ1-4, with D perhaps matching TRBD1 (6 bases). The source of this sequence is a person aged 18 to 65 who received the Ad26.COV2.S COVID-19 vaccine or a placebo. The specimen comprised peripheral blood, sampled in a trial of Ad26.COV2.S vaccine versus placebo. The CDR3 loop is CASSVAEGVWEKLFF. CDR3 in DNA: TGTGCCAGCAGCGTAGCCGAGGGGGTCTGGGAAAAACTGTTTTTT.